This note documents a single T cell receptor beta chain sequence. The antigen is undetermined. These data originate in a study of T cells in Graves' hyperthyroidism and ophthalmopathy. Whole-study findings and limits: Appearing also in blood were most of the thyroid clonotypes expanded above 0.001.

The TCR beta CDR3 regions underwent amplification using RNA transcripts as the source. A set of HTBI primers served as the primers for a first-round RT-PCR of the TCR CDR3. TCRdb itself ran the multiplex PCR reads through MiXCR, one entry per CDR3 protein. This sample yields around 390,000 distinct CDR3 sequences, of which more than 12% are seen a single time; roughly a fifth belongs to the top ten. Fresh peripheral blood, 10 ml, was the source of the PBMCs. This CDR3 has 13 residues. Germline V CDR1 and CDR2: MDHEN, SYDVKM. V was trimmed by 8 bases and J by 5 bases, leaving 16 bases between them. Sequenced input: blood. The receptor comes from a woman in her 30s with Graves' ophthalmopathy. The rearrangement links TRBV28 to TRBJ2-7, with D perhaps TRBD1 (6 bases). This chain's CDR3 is CASGYRASDEQYF. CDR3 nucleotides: TGTGCCAGCGGTTACAGGGCTTCGGACGAGCAGTACTTC.